This T cell receptor (beta chain) was sequenced in a study of OX40 agonist ivuxolimab in advanced cancers. V trimming: 0 bases; J trimming: 3 bases; junction bases outside the gene matches: 6. There are 16 residues in the CDR3. Germline V CDR1 and CDR2: ENHRY, SYGVKD. General study findings and limits: Low clonal expansion, among the lowest seen, marked partial responders at 0.1-3.0 mg/kg.

A note on this clone: Its antigen is undetermined.

The table came from immunoSEQ multiplex PCR; TCRdb's copy has only in-frame clones and leaves some out. The sample includes more than 95,000 clones, 90% to 95% of them seen just once. The receptor comes from an adult with an advanced solid tumor such as melanoma, head and neck, liver or kidney cancer. Sequencing was performed on CD4+ or CD8+ T cells sorted from blood, taken in a trial of the OX40 agonist ivuxolimab. This chain connects TRBV10-3 to TRBJ2-3; TRBD1 matches at 7 bases. CDR3: CAISESRTGRTDTQYF. In DNA, the CDR3 is TGTGCCATCAGTGAGTCGAGGACAGGAAGGACAGATACGCAGTATTTT.